The 13 T cell receptor beta chains reported below all come from one sample, sequenced in a study of cytomegalovirus exposure and HLA in healthy donors. Sequenced by immunoSEQ multiplex PCR; TCRdb stores in-frame clones only, minus some. The table has fewer than 150,000 clones, around 88% seen once. The specimen was PBMCs. These TCRs come from a young woman in good health and CMV-seropositive.

The chain joins TRBV5-3 to TRBJ1-6; possible D gene TRBD1, 5 bases. TRBV5-3 is marked as an open reading frame, function uncertain. CDR3 length: 14 residues. V was cut by 9 bases and J by 8 bases, with 18 bases left in between. DNA of the CDR3: TGTGCCAAGATAGTGCAGGGTTTAGATTCACCCCTCCACTTT. This codes for CAKIVQGLDSPLHF.

This chain joins TRBV1 and TRBJ2-5; the table assigns TRBD2, which was not confirmed against the DNA. TRBV1 is assigned pseudogene status. The CDR3 covers 16 residues. Here the CDR3 DNA reads TGCACCAGCAGCCAAGAGACTAGCGGGAGAGGAGAGACCCAGTACTTC. This gives the protein CTSSQETSGRGETQYF.

This clone has a handful of counts. The chain couples TRBV7-5 to TRBJ2-2; no DNA check was done on the table's D call, TRBD1. TRBV7-5 is listed as a pseudogene. The CDR3 has 13 amino acids. The CDR3 is CASTDSYTGELFF. DNA for the CDR3: TGTGCCAGCACCGACAGTTACACCGGGGAGCTGTTTTTT.

The chain couples TRBV4-1 to TRBJ2-2, with 8 bases matching TRBD1. This CDR3 comprises 18 residues. Germline V lookup: CDR1 MGHRA, CDR2 YSYEKL. V shed 0 bases, J shed 6 bases, and the junction held 12 bases outside the gene matches. Here the CDR3 DNA reads TGCGCCAGCAGCCAAGATCCCCGTCGACAGGGGTGGGCCGGGGAGCTGTTTTTT. Amino acid sequence: CASSQDPRRQGWAGELFF.

The chain carries TRBV18 and TRBJ2-1; 7 bases match TRBD1. Germline CDR1 is KGHSH and CDR2 is LQKENI. The V segment lost 3 bases and the J segment 9 bases; nucleotides outside the gene matches: 14. CDR3 length equals 16 residues. Written as DNA, the CDR3 is TGTGCCAGCTCACCCATCGTAGGACAGGTGAGAGTTGAGCAGTTCTTC. It translates to CASSPIVGQVRVEQFF.

The chain is built from TRBV29-1 and TRBJ2-1; the D gene is possibly TRBD2 (6 bases). Per the germline V gene, CDR1 is SQVTM and CDR2 is ANQGSEA. The CDR3 loop spans 16 amino acids. The V end lost 2 bases, the J end lost 0 bases, and 14 bases lay between the germline ends. The CDR3 spells CSVEISGRSSYNEQFF. Here the CDR3 DNA reads TGCAGCGTTGAAATTTCGGGGAGGAGCTCCTACAATGAGCAGTTCTTC.

This chain connects TRBV6-1 to TRBJ2-5; 7 positions match TRBD2. Germline CDR1 reads MNHNS; CDR2 reads SASEGT. V gave up 7 bases and J gave up 1 base; unmatched junction bases: 9. The CDR3 is made up of 15 amino acids. This CDR3 reads CASTNGRGPQETQYF. The DNA for the CDR3 is TGTGCCAGCACGAATGGGAGGGGACCCCAAGAGACCCAGTACTTC.

This chain connects TRBV18 to TRBJ2-7; a possible D gene is TRBD1 (6 bases). The germline CDR1 and CDR2 sequences are KGHSH and LQKENI. The CDR3 runs 15 residues. Trimming left V 2 bases short and J 5 bases short, with 16 bases between. In DNA, the CDR3 is TGTGCCAGCTCACCAAGGCCGCAGGGGCTGGACGAGCAGTACTTC. Encoded protein: CASSPRPQGLDEQYF.

Here the CDR3 DNA reads TGTGCCAGCAGTTTCTCCCCCCTTTCCAGGGGTGGGACCGGGGAGCTGTTTTTT. It codes for CASSFSPLSRGGTGELFF. The gene calls are TRBV27 and TRBJ2-2; D may be TRBD1 (6 bases). V was clipped by 3 bases and J by 5 bases, with 22 bases between them. The CDR3 consists of 18 residues. Per the germline V gene, CDR1 is MNHEY and CDR2 is SMNVEV (reference sequence).

The chain recombines TRBV2 with TRBJ2-2; TRBD2 aligns across 8 bases. The CDR3 runs 16 residues. Trimming took 7 bases from V and 3 from J; bases not matched to a gene: 10. Germline V gene lookup returns CDR1 SNHLY and CDR2 FYNNEI. DNA for the CDR3: TGTGCCAGCAATTCTCTAGCGGGCTCTGACACCGGGGAGCTGTTTTTT. This sequence encodes CASNSLAGSDTGELFF.

The chain recombines TRBV28 with TRBJ2-5; 7 nucleotides align to TRBD2. CDR1 is MDHEN, CDR2 SYDVKM, per germline. The CDR3 loop spans 13 amino acids. With 6 bases clipped from V and 5 bases from J, the junction kept 6 bases outside the gene matches. CDR3 DNA: TGTGCCAGCAGCCGGACTAGTGTGGAGACCCAGTACTTC. Amino acid sequence: CASSRTSVETQYF. The whole variable domain, filled in from reference TRBV28 and TRBJ2-5, reads DVKVTQSSRYLVKRTGEKVFLECVQDMDHENMFWYRQDPGLGLRLIYFSYDVKMKEKGDIPEGYSVSREKKERFSLILESASTNQTSMYLCASSRTSVETQYFGPGTRLLVL.

The V and J genes are TRBV6-1 and TRBJ1-4; no clear D gene. The CDR3 spans 15 residues. V was cut by 2 bases and J by 6 bases, with 13 bases left in between. Germline V gene sequence: CDR1 MNHNS, CDR2 SASEGT. CDR3 protein: CASSESGNNYEKLFF. CDR3 DNA: TGTGCCAGCAGTGAATCGGGGAATAATTATGAAAAACTGTTTTTT.

The V call is TRBV7-8, the J call TRBJ1-1, with a weak D call TRBD1 (6 bases). The germline CDR1 and CDR2 sequences are SGHVS and FQNEAQ. The length of the CDR3 is 13 residues. Trimming removed 4 bases from V and 7 bases from J, with 13 bases in between. For the CDR3, the DNA is TGTGCCAGCAGCTCTGGGGGCCTGGGTGAAGCTTTCTTT. Protein: CASSSGGLGEAFF.